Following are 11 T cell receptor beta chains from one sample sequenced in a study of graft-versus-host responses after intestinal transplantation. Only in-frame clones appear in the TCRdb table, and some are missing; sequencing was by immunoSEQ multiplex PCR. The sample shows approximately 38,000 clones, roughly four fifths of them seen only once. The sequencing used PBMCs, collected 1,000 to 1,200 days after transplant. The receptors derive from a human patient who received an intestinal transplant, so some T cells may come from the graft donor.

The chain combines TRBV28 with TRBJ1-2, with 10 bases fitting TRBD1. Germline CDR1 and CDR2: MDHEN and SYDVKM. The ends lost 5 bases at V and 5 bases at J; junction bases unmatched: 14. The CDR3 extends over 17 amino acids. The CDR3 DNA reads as TGTGCCAGCAGTCCCCTGACAGGGGGCCGAGCCACGTATGGCTACACCTTC. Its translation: CASSPLTGGRATYGYTF.

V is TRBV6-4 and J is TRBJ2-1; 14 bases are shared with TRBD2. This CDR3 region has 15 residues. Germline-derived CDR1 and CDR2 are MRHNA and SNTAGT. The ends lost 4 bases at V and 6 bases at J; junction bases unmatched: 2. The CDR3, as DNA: TGTGCCAGCAGTGCCGGGACTAGCGGGAGCAATGAGCAGTTCTTC. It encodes CASSAGTSGSNEQFF.

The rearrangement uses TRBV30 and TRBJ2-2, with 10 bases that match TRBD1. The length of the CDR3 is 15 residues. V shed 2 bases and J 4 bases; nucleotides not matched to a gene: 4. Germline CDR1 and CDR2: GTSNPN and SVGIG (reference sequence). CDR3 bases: TGTGCCTGGAGTCCCGGGACAGGGGTCACCGGGGAGCTGTTTTTT. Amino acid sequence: CAWSPGTGVTGELFF.

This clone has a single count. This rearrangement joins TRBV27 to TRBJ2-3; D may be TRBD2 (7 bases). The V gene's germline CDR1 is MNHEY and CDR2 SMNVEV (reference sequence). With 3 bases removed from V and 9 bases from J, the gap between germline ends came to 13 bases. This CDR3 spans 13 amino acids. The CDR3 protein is CASSFVAGATQYF. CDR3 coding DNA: TGTGCCAGCAGTTTTGTGGCGGGGGCGACGCAGTATTTT.

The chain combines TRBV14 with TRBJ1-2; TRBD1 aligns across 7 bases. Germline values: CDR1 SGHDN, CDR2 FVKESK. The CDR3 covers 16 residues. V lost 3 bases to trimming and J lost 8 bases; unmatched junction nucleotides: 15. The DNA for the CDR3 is TGTGCCAGCAGCCAGGTGACGTACAGGGACAGAGAGGGCTACACCTTC. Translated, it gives CASSQVTYRDREGYTF.

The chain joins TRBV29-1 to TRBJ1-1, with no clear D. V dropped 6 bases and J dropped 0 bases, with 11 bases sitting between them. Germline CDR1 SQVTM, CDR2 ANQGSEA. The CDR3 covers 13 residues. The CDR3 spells CSVAQVMNTEAFF. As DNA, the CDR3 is TGCAGCGTAGCCCAGGTTATGAACACTGAAGCTTTCTTT.

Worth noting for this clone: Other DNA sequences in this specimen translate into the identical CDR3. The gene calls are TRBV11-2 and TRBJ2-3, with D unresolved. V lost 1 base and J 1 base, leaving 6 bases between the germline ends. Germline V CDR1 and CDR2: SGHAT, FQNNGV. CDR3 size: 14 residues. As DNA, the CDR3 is TGTGCCAGCAGCTTAGGGTCCGGCACAGATACGCAGTATTTT. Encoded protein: CASSLGSGTDTQYF.

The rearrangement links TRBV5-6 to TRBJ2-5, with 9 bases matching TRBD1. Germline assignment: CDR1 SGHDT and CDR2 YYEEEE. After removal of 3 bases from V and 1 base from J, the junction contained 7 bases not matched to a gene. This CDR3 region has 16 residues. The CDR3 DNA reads TGTGCCAGCAGCTCCTTGACAGGGGGAACCCAAGAGACCCAGTACTTC. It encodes CASSSLTGGTQETQYF.

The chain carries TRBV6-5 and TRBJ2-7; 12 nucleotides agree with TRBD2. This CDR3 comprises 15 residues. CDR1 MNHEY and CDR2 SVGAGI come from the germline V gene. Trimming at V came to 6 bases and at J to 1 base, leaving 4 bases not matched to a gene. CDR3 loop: CASRKLAGGSYEQYF. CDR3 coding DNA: TGTGCCAGCAGGAAACTAGCGGGAGGTTCCTACGAGCAGTACTTC.

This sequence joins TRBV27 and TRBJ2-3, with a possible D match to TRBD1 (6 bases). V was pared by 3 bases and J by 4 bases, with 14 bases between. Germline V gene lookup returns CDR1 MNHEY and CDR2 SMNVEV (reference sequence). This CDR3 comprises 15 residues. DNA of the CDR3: TGTGCCAGCAGTTTGGGCAGGGGCGTTTCAGATACGCAGTATTTT. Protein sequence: CASSLGRGVSDTQYF.

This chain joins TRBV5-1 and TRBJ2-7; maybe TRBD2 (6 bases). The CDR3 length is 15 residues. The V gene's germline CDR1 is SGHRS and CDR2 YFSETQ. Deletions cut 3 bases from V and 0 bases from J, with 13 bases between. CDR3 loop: CASSSGLRSSYEQYF. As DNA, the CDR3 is TGCGCCAGCAGCTCGGGACTGCGGAGCTCCTACGAGCAGTACTTC.